This passage covers 19 T cell receptor beta chains from one sample sequenced in a study of blood T cell repertoires in COVID-19. Produced via immunoSEQ multiplex PCR; TCRdb's table is partial and in-frame only. The profile covers 100,000 to 150,000 clones, with around nine tenths appearing a single time and about 1% taken by the ten largest. The sequenced sample consisted of peripheral blood. Receptors were obtained from an elderly woman with acute or convalescent COVID-19.

The chain is built from TRBV10-3 and TRBJ1-3, with D tentatively TRBD1 (6 bases). From germline, CDR1 is ENHRY and CDR2 SYGVKD. This CDR3 region has 15 residues. V shed 0 bases and J shed 2 bases, with 8 bases lying between them. The CDR3 sequence is CAISESRGPGNTIYF. Written as DNA, the CDR3 is TGTGCCATCAGTGAGTCCAGGGGACCTGGAAACACCATATATTTT.

The chain couples TRBV3-1 (or the pseudogene TRBV3-2) to TRBJ2-5; TRBD2 matches at 8 bases. In germline, CDR1 is LGHDT, CDR2 YNNKEL (reference sequence). The CDR3 is 17 residues long. J lost 3 bases, V lost 1 base, and 10 bases had no gene match. The CDR3 nucleotides read TGTGCCAGCAGCCAAGGGCCCATTGCGGGAGGAAAAGAGACCCAGTACTTC. Encoded protein: CASSQGPIAGGKETQYF.

Here the CDR3 DNA reads TGTGCCAGCACGGTGGCGGGCACCGGGGAGCTGTTTTTT. Residues: CASTVAGTGELFF. V gene TRBV2 combines with J gene TRBJ2-2; D is possibly TRBD2 (5 bases). Trimming cost V 7 bases and J 4 bases, with 10 bases left between them. CDR1 and CDR2 (germline): SNHLY, FYNNEI. This CDR3 spans 13 amino acids.

This clone has just one count. The gene calls are TRBV7-9 and TRBJ1-1; no firm D call. The CDR3 has 13 residues. V was cut by 1 base and J by 4 bases, with 7 bases left in between. From germline, CDR1 is SEHNR and CDR2 FQNEAQ (reference sequence). The CDR3 protein is CASSLVLGTEAFF. CDR3 DNA sequence: TGTGCCAGCAGCTTAGTGCTCGGCACTGAAGCTTTCTTT.

The chain employs TRBV6-1 and TRBJ2-3; tentatively, D is TRBD2 (6 bases). Germline assignment: CDR1 MNHNS and CDR2 SASEGT. This CDR3 has 14 amino acids. Trimming stripped 7 bases from V and 6 bases from J, with 17 bases between. The CDR3 reads CASTRTTPPDTQYF. The CDR3, as DNA: TGTGCCAGCACGCGGACTACACCACCCGATACGCAGTATTTT.

The chain employs TRBV5-1 and TRBJ1-1; D not resolved. The V end was cut by 2 bases, the J end by 2 bases, with 16 bases between. The CDR3 has 16 amino acids. In germline, CDR1 is SGHRS, CDR2 YFSETQ. The DNA of the CDR3 is TGCGCCAGCAGCTTCAACGGGGTCCGGGGAAACACTGAAGCTTTCTTT. Residues: CASSFNGVRGNTEAFF.

This rearrangement joins TRBV7-2 to TRBJ2-2; D not resolved. Germline CDR1 and CDR2: SGHTA and FQGNSA. This CDR3 is built from 12 residues. Trimming pared 5 bases from V and 6 bases from J, leaving 7 bases between. CDR3 in DNA: TGTGCCAGCAGCCCCCGAGCCGGGGAGCTGTTTTTT. Translating it yields CASSPRAGELFF.

J is TRBJ1-2 and V is TRBV2; D remains unclear. Per germline, CDR1 SNHLY and CDR2 FYNNEI. This CDR3 is 14 amino acids long. Trimming took off 2 bases at V and 5 bases at J, with 12 bases between the two ends. The CDR3, as DNA: TGTGCCAGCAGTGAAATCCTACCGGGTTATGGCTACACCTTC. Translating it yields CASSEILPGYGYTF.

This chain joins TRBV3-1 (or the pseudogene TRBV3-2) and TRBJ1-3; no reliable D call. Trimming took 8 bases from V and 0 from J, leaving 5 bases between them. The CDR3 extends over 12 amino acids. Germline CDR1 LGHDT, CDR2 YNNKEL (reference sequence). The CDR3 bases are TGTGCCAGCGTATCCTCTGGAAACACCATATATTTT. Its translation is CASVSSGNTIYF.

Concerning this clone itself: The identical CDR3 is also encoded by other nucleotide sequences in the sample. V gene TRBV27 combines with J gene TRBJ2-1; 8 bases line up with TRBD2. With V trimmed by 5 bases and J by 10 bases, 10 bases remained unmatched. Germline lookup yields CDR1 MNHEY and CDR2 SMNVEV (reference sequence). The CDR3 runs to 14 residues. The CDR3 coding sequence is TGTGCCAGCAGTCCTTCGGGACTAGTCAACGAGCAGTTCTTC. This sequence encodes CASSPSGLVNEQFF.

The V and J genes are TRBV3-1 (or the pseudogene TRBV3-2) and TRBJ2-5; D possibly corresponds to TRBD2 (5 bases). Germline loops: CDR1 LGHDT, CDR2 YNNKEL (reference sequence). The CDR3 consists of 15 residues. Trimming pared 0 bases from V and 1 base from J, leaving 9 bases between. This CDR3 is CASSQERATQETQYF. The CDR3 coding sequence is TGTGCCAGCAGCCAAGAGCGGGCCACCCAAGAGACCCAGTACTTC.

This clone was seen more than once but under ten times. The V gene is TRBV6-2 or TRBV6-3, the J gene TRBJ2-5; D is possibly TRBD1 (6 bases). This CDR3 comprises 13 residues. Trimming stripped 6 bases from V and 1 base from J, with 9 bases between. Germline V gene sequence: CDR1 MNHEY, CDR2 SVGEGT. The CDR3 coding sequence is TGTGCCAGCAGCGGACAGCCCCAAGAGACCCAGTACTTC. Translated, it gives CASSGQPQETQYF.

The chain combines TRBV27 with TRBJ1-1; 7 nucleotides agree with TRBD1. The CDR3 is 11 amino acids. J was trimmed by 10 bases and V by 6 bases; bases with no gene match: 5. Germline V gene sequence: CDR1 MNHEY, CDR2 SMNVEV (reference sequence). The CDR3 nucleotides are TGTGCCAGCAGGACGACAGGGTCAGCTTTCTTT. It encodes CASRTTGSAFF.

The rearrangement links TRBV6-2 or TRBV6-3 to TRBJ1-5; D not certain. V shed 6 bases and J shed 2 bases, with 14 bases lying between them. Looked up from germline, CDR1 is MNHEY and CDR2 is SVGEGT. This CDR3 region has 15 residues. In nucleotides, the CDR3 is TGTGCCAGCAGCACCGAGCGGTGGGGCAATCAGCCCCAGCATTTT. It codes for CASSTERWGNQPQHF.

The J gene is TRBJ1-1, the V gene TRBV28, with D possibly matching TRBD1 (5 bases). Germline CDR1 is MDHEN and CDR2 is SYDVKM. The V end was cut by 8 bases, the J end by 0 bases, with 16 bases between. The CDR3 spans 15 residues. In DNA form, the CDR3 reads TGTGCCAGCGCGACGGGAGGGGCTTTGAACACTGAAGCTTTCTTT. This encodes CASATGGALNTEAFF.

This chain uses TRBV19 with TRBJ2-4; 8 nucleotides line up with TRBD1. CDR3 size: 15 residues. The germline gives CDR1 LNHDA, CDR2 SQIVND (reference sequence). Unmatched junction bases numbered 8, after V lost 6 bases and J lost 4 bases. Written as DNA, the CDR3 is TGTGCCAGTAGGGGACAGGCGCTCGGAAAAAACATTCAGTACTTC. Translating it yields CASRGQALGKNIQYF.

This clone was counted once. This chain joins TRBV7-8 and TRBJ1-5; possible D gene TRBD1, 6 bases. CDR1 is SGHVS and CDR2 is FQNEAQ in the germline V gene. The CDR3 is 16 amino acids. V dropped 0 bases and J dropped 7 bases, with 16 bases sitting between them. CDR3 sequence reads: CASSLASGGAGQPQHF. CDR3 bases: TGTGCCAGCAGCTTAGCCAGCGGGGGCGCAGGCCAGCCCCAGCATTTT.

The chain has TRBV3-1 (or the pseudogene TRBV3-2) and TRBJ2-1; maybe TRBD2 (5 bases). The germline CDR1 and CDR2 sequences are LGHDT and YNNKEL (reference sequence). Trimming pared 3 bases from V and 10 bases from J, leaving 16 bases between. The CDR3 totals 14 residues. CDR3 bases: TGTGCCAGCAGCCATTCCAACCGAGGGTTCGAGCAGTTCTTC. Residues: CASSHSNRGFEQFF.

The J gene is TRBJ2-7, the V gene TRBV5-4, with D possibly matching TRBD1 (6 bases). The CDR3 runs 14 residues. V was cut by 0 bases and J by 1 base, with 8 bases left in between. The germline gives CDR1 SGHNT, CDR2 YYREEE (reference sequence). The CDR3 is CASSLGTESYEQYF. In DNA, the CDR3 is TGTGCCAGCAGCTTGGGGACAGAGTCCTACGAGCAGTACTTC.